Each of the 18 T cell receptor beta chains below was sequenced from the same sample in a study of human T cells and chemical hapten exposure (dated by TCRdb to the early 2020s). Library preparation used RACE. Sequencing took place on a NextSeq 500. TCRdb redid the processing of the public reads, applying fastp at Q25 and MiXCR, and retained in-frame beta chains. Each CDR3 protein appears once, grouped with its most common genes and DNA. This sample lists some 380,000 distinct CDR3 sequences; 4% to 5.5% were detected once. Approximately 2.1% of the sample is taken by the ten largest. This sample's time point label indicates: patch test 1, 2 weeks after DPC sensitization. The treatment or condition label, as the study defines it: therapeutic diphenylcyclopropenone sensitization with weekly scalp DPC. The sample was whole blood, taken in connection with sensitization to the hapten diphenylcyclopropenone (DPC). These receptors were collected from a woman in her forties or fifties with alopecia areata. Some clones in this sample may be carry-over from other donors' samples.

Ten or more counts support this clonotype. This rearrangement joins TRBV5-4 to TRBJ1-2; unclear D gene. The CDR3 contains 13 residues. V gave up 3 bases and J gave up 4 bases, with 10 bases separating them. CDR1 and CDR2 (germline): SGHNT, YYREEE (reference sequence). The CDR3 bases are TGTGCCAGCAGCTCCGGAGGAAGCTATGGCTACACCTTC. Protein product: CASSSGGSYGYTF.

This clonotype was counted ten times or more. J is TRBJ2-2 and V is TRBV11-2; 7 nucleotides match TRBD2. The J segment lost 1 base and the V segment lost 5 bases, leaving 10 bases of the junction unmatched. Germline CDR1 SGHAT, CDR2 FQNNGV. The CDR3 contains 17 residues. CDR3 protein: CASSPSPIAGNTGELFF. The DNA for the CDR3 is TGTGCCAGCAGCCCGAGTCCCATAGCGGGGAACACCGGGGAGCTGTTTTTT.

This clonotype was recorded at least ten times. The CDR3 DNA sequence: TGTGCCAGCAGCCATGGACAGGGTAACACTGAAGCTTTCTTT. Encoded protein: CASSHGQGNTEAFF. V usage is TRBV14 and J usage is TRBJ1-1, with 8 bases aligning to TRBD1. The junction had 2 bases not matched to a gene; V was cut back by 3 bases and J by 2 bases. The germline CDR1 and CDR2 sequences are SGHDN and FVKESK. CDR3 length: 14 amino acids.

The chain has TRBV6-6 and TRBJ2-7; D is possibly TRBD2 (5 bases). Trimming stripped 6 bases from V and 11 bases from J, with 20 bases between. CDR3 size: 13 residues. The germline gives CDR1 MNHNY, CDR2 SVGAGI (reference sequence). CDR3 in DNA: TGTGCCAGCAGCGAGTTTGTTGACCTGGAGGAGTACTTC. Translation gives CASSEFVDLEEYF.

This clonotype turned up a few times. V usage is TRBV7-9 and J usage is TRBJ2-1; maybe TRBD2 (5 bases). The germline V and J ends were trimmed by 1 base and 7 bases, with 14 bases remaining between them. The germline V gene encodes CDR1 SEHNR and CDR2 FQNEAQ (reference sequence). The CDR3 is made up of 15 amino acids. CDR3 region: CASSLEVGIGNEQFF. CDR3 DNA sequence: TGTGCCAGCAGCTTAGAAGTCGGGATAGGGAATGAGCAGTTCTTC.

There are a few counts of this clonotype. This chain uses TRBV6-5 with TRBJ1-4, with a tentative D call TRBD1 (5 bases). CDR3 length: 16 amino acids. Between the trimmed V and J ends, which lost 2 bases and 3 bases, there was a span of 13 bases. CDR1 and CDR2 from the germline V gene are MNHEY and SVGAGI. CDR3 sequence (DNA): TGTGCCAGCAGTTACACCGAGGGGCTTGCTAATGAAAAACTGTTTTTT. Translation: CASSYTEGLANEKLFF.

The chain's CDR3 is CSALTPGVYEQYF. The CDR3, as DNA: TGCAGCGCCTTGACGCCCGGGGTCTACGAGCAGTACTTC. V gene TRBV29-1 combines with J gene TRBJ2-7, with a weak D call TRBD2 (5 bases). Germline lookup yields CDR1 SQVTM and CDR2 ANQGSEA. V was clipped by 7 bases and J by 3 bases, with 16 bases between them. This CDR3 is 13 amino acids long.

The rearrangement links TRBV19 to TRBJ1-2; the match to TRBD1 covers 9 bases. V was clipped by 4 bases and J by 0 bases; unmatched bases: 9. Germline V lookup: CDR1 LNHDA, CDR2 SQIVND (reference sequence). This CDR3 is built from 17 residues. This chain's CDR3 is CASSTPGQGLPNYGYTF. In DNA form, the CDR3 reads TGTGCCAGTAGTACACCGGGACAGGGCCTTCCTAACTATGGCTACACCTTC.

This clonotype was counted only a few times. The chain carries TRBV4-1 and TRBJ2-5; 11 bases agree with TRBD2. Germline V gene data show CDR1 as MGHRA and CDR2 as YSYEKL. After removal of 1 base from V and 2 bases from J, the junction contained 6 bases not matched to a gene. The CDR3 totals 17 residues. The DNA of the CDR3 is TGCGCCAGCAGCCAAGGTGCGGTAGCGGGGGGGCAAGAGACCCAGTACTTC. This sequence encodes CASSQGAVAGGQETQYF.

At least ten counts were recorded for this clonotype. The genes are TRBV15 and TRBJ2-7, with D perhaps matching TRBD2 (6 bases). CDR3 length: 16 amino acids. Germline V lookup: CDR1 LNHNV, CDR2 YYDKDF (reference sequence). Trimming took 1 base from V and 6 from J, leaving 19 bases between them. The CDR3 DNA follows: TGTGCCACCAGCAGAGGCCGGGACTTCCTTTCTAGCGAGCAGTACTTC. This sequence encodes CATSRGRDFLSSEQYF.

This clonotype came up many times. The V gene is TRBV5-6, the J gene TRBJ2-7; TRBD1 or TRBD2 may be the D gene (5 bases each). V lost 4 bases and J lost 5, with 19 bases in between. The CDR3 totals 15 residues. Per germline, CDR1 SGHDT and CDR2 YYEEEE. The CDR3 here is CASSPGPTPGHEQYF. CDR3 bases: TGTGCCAGCAGCCCGGGACCGACCCCGGGCCACGAGCAGTACTTC.

The rearrangement joins TRBV6-5 to TRBJ1-6; TRBD1 aligns across 8 bases. The CDR3 loop spans 20 amino acids. After removal of 2 bases from V and 0 bases from J, the junction contained 12 bases not matched to a gene. Germline loops: CDR1 MNHEY, CDR2 SVGAGI. The CDR3 DNA sequence: TGTGCCAGCAGTTACGGCTCAGGGGGCGTCCCTGACTCCTATAATTCACCCCTCCACTTT. Its protein product is CASSYGSGGVPDSYNSPLHF.

The J gene is TRBJ2-7, the V gene TRBV27; maybe TRBD1 (5 bases). The CDR3 has 14 residues. Germline CDR1 and CDR2: MNHEY and SMNVEV (reference sequence). Trimming removed 5 bases at V and 3 bases at J, with 14 bases between. CDR3 sequence (DNA): TGTGCCAGCAGTCTCGACAAGGGGAACTACGAGCAGTACTTC. Protein sequence: CASSLDKGNYEQYF.

There are many counts of this clonotype. The V gene is TRBV18, the J gene TRBJ1-2; no clear D. The ends were cut back, 2 bases at V and 0 bases at J, with 10 bases in the middle. CDR1 and CDR2 (germline): KGHSH, LQKENI. The length of the CDR3 is 15 residues. This CDR3 reads CASSPDPGANYGYTF. The CDR3 DNA sequence: TGTGCCAGCTCACCAGACCCCGGCGCTAACTATGGCTACACCTTC. Filled out from reference TRBV18 and TRBJ1-2, the complete variable domain reads NAGVMQNPRHLVRRRGQEARLRCSPMKGHSHVYWYRQLPEEGLKFMVYLQKENIIDESGMPKERFSAEFPKEGPSILRIQQVVRGDSAAYFCASSPDPGANYGYTFGSGTRLTVV.

The chain links TRBV6-6 to TRBJ1-2; D is possibly TRBD1 (5 bases). V was shortened by 7 bases and J by 6 bases, with 18 bases between the two germline ends. Looked up from germline, CDR1 is MNHNY and CDR2 is SVGAGI (reference sequence). The length of the CDR3 is 14 residues. The CDR3 nucleotides are TGTGCCAGCAAAAACCCCGCAGGGATCGATGGCTACACCTTC. This codes for CASKNPAGIDGYTF.

This clonotype was counted only a few times. V gene TRBV20-1 combines with J gene TRBJ2-3; no clear D. Trimming took 1 base from V and 4 from J, leaving 12 bases between them. The CDR3 runs 14 residues. Germline lookup yields CDR1 DFQATT and CDR2 SNEGSKA (reference sequence). This CDR3 is CSARGLPWADTQYF. DNA of the CDR3: TGCAGTGCTAGAGGCCTCCCATGGGCAGATACGCAGTATTTT.

The sample holds many counts of this clonotype. V is TRBV6-2 or TRBV6-3 and J is TRBJ2-2; D gene unclear. CDR3 length equals 12 residues. Per the germline V gene, CDR1 is MNHEY and CDR2 is SVGEGT. Trimming took 10 bases from V and 2 from J, leaving 8 bases between them. As DNA, the CDR3 is TGTGCCATCTCCACTAACACCGGGGAGCTGTTTTTT. Its translation is CAISTNTGELFF.

A few counts support this clonotype. The chain is built from TRBV7-9 and TRBJ1-5; D perhaps matches TRBD1 (6 bases). The CDR3 covers 16 residues. CDR1 SEHNR and CDR2 FQNEAQ come from the germline V gene (reference sequence). V gave up 3 bases and J gave up 2 bases, with 14 bases separating them. The CDR3 nucleotides read TGTGCCAGCAGCTTCTGGACAGCCTTGGGCAATCAGCCCCAGCATTTT. Translated, it gives CASSFWTALGNQPQHF.